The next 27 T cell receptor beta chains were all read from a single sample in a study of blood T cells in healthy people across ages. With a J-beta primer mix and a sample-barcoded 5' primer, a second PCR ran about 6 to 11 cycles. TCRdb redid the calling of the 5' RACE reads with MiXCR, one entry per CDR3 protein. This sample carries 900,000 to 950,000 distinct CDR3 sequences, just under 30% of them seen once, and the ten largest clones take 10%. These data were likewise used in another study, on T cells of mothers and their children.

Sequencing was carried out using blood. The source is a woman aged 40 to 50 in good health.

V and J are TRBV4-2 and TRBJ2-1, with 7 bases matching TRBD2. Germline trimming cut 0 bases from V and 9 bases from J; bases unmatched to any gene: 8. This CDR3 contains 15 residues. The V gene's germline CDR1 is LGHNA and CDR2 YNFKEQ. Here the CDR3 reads CASSQDKSGEGEQFF. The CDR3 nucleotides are TGTGCCAGCAGCCAAGATAAGAGCGGGGAGGGTGAGCAGTTCTTC.

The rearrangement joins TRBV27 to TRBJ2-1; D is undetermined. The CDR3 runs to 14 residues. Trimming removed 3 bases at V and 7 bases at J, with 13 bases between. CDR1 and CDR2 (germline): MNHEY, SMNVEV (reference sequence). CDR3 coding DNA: TGTGCCAGCAGTTTGATGGGGTTGGCGAATGAGCAGTTCTTC. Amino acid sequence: CASSLMGLANEQFF.

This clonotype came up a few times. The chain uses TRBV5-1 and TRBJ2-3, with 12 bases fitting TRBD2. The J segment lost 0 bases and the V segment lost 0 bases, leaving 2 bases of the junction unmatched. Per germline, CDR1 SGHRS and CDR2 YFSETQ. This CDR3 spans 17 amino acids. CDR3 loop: CASSLASGGASTDTQYF. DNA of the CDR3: TGCGCCAGCAGCTTGGCTAGCGGGGGGGCTAGCACAGATACGCAGTATTTT. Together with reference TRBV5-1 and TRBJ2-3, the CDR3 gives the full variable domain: KAGVTQTPRYLIKTRGQQVTLSCSPISGHRSVSWYQQTPGQGLQFLFEYFSETQRNKGNFPGRFSGRQFSNSRSEMNVSTLELGDSALYLCASSLASGGASTDTQYFGPGTRLTVL.

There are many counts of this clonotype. The CDR3 loop reads CAISESSSGGTDTQYF. CDR3 DNA: TGTGCCATCAGTGAGTCATCTAGCGGGGGCACAGATACGCAGTATTTT. This chain joins TRBV10-3 and TRBJ2-3, with 9 bases identical to TRBD2. The ends lost 0 bases at V and 1 base at J; junction bases unmatched: 2. This CDR3 is 16 amino acids long. Germline V CDR1 and CDR2: ENHRY, SYGVKD.

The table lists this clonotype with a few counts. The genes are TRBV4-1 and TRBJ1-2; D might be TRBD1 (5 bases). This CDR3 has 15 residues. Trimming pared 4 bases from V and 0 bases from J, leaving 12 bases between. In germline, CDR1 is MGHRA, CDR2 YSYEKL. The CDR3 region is CASSLQATSNYGYTF. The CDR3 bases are TGCGCCAGCAGCCTACAGGCGACGTCTAACTATGGCTACACCTTC.

CDR3 nucleotides: TGTGCCAGCAGCTTAGGGGCAGGGGGCGCCAGCACTGAAGCTTTCTTT. It encodes CASSLGAGGASTEAFF. This chain joins TRBV7-9 and TRBJ1-1; 8 bases match TRBD1. The CDR3 is 16 amino acids. The V and J ends lost 1 base and 4 bases, in that order; junction bases with no gene match: 8. In germline, CDR1 is SEHNR, CDR2 FQNEAQ (reference sequence).

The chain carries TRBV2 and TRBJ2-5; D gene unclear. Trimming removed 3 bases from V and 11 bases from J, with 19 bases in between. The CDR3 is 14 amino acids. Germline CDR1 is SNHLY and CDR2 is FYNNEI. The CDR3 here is CASSEDPSRDEQYF. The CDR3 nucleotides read TGTGCCAGCAGTGAGGACCCTTCGAGAGATGAGCAGTACTTC.

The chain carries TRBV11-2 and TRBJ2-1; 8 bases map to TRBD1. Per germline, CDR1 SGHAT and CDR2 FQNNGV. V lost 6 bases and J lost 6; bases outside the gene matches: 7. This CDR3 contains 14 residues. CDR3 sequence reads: CASSPGQGTNEQFF. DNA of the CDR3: TGTGCCAGCAGTCCCGGACAGGGTACCAATGAGCAGTTCTTC.

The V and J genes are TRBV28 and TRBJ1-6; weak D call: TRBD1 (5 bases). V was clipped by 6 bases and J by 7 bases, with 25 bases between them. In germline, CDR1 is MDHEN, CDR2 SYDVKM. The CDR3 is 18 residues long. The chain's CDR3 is CASSSDLLTGVLNSPLHF. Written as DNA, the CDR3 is TGTGCCAGCAGCTCGGACCTGTTAACAGGAGTCCTGAATTCACCCCTCCACTTT.

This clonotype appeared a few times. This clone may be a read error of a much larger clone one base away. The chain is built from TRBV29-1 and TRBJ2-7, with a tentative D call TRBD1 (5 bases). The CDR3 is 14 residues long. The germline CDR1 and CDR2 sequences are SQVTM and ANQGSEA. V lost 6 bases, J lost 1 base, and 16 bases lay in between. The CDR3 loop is CSVKPRQISYEQYF. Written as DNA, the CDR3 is TGCAGCGTCAAGCCGAGACAGATATCCTACGAGCAGTACTTC.

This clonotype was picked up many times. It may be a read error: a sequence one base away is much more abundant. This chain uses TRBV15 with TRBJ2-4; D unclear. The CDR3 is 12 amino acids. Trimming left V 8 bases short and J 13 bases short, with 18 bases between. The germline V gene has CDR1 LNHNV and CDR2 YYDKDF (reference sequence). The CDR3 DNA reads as TGTGCCACCGGGTCATATAGAGATGAGCAGTACTTC. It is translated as CATGSYRDEQYF.

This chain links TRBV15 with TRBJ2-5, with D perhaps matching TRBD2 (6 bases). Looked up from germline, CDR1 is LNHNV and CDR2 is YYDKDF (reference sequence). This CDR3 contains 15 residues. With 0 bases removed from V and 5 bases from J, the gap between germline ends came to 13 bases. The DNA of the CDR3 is TGTGCCACCAGCAGAGATCAGCGGGCGTTCGAGACCCAGTACTTC. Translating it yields CATSRDQRAFETQYF.

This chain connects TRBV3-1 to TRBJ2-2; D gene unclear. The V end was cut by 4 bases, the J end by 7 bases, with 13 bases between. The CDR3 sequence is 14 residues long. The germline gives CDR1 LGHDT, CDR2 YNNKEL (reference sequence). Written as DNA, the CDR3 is TGTGCCAGCAGCCCTCTTGTGGCGGTCGGGGAGCTGTTTTTT. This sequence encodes CASSPLVAVGELFF.

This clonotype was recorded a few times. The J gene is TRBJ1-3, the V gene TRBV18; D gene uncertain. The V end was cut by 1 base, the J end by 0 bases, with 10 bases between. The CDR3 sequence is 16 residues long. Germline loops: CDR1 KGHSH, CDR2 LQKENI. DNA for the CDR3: TGTGCCAGCTCACCACAGGAGGTCTACTCTGGAAACACCATATATTTT. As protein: CASSPQEVYSGNTIYF.

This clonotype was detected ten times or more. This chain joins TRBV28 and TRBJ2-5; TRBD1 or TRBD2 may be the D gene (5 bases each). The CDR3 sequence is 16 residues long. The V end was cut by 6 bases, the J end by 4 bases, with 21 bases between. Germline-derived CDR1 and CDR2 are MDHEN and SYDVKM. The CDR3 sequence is CASSLAGTGGRETQYF. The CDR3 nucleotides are TGTGCCAGCAGCCTCGCCGGGACGGGTGGTCGAGAGACCCAGTACTTC.

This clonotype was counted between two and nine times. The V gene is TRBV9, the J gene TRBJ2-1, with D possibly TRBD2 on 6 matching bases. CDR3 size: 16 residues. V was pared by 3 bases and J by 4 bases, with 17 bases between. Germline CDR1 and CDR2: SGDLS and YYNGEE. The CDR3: CASSGPGAQSYNEQFF. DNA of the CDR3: TGTGCCAGCAGCGGCCCGGGAGCACAGTCTTACAATGAGCAGTTCTTC.

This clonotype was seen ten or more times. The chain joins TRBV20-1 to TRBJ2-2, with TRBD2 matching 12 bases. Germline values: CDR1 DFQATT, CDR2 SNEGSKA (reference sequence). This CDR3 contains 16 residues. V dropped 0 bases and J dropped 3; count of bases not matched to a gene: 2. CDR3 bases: TGCAGTGCTAGAGATCCTAGCGGGGGGGACACCGGGGAGCTGTTTTTT. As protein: CSARDPSGGDTGELFF.

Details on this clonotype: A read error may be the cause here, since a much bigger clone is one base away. The CDR3 reads CASSVITCDRGGRPYEQYF. The CDR3 DNA is TGTGCCAGCAGCGTCATTACCTGTGATCGAGGGGGTAGGCCCTACGAGCAGTACTTC. This chain connects TRBV9 to TRBJ2-7; tentative D call: TRBD1 (6 bases). The CDR3 is 19 amino acids. CDR1 and CDR2 (germline): SGDLS, YYNGEE. V lost 2 bases and J lost 2, with 26 bases in between.

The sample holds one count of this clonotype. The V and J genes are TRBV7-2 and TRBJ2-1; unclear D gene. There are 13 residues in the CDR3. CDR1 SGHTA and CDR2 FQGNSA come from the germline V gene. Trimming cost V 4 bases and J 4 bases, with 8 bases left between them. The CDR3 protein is CASSSPTYNEQFF. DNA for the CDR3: TGTGCCAGCAGCTCACCTACTTACAATGAGCAGTTCTTC.

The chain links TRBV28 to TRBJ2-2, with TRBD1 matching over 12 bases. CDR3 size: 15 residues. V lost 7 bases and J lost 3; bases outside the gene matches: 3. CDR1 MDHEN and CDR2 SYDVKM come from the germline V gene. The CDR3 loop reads CASTRDRGHTGELFF. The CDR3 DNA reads TGTGCCAGCACTAGGGACAGGGGGCACACCGGGGAGCTGTTTTTT.

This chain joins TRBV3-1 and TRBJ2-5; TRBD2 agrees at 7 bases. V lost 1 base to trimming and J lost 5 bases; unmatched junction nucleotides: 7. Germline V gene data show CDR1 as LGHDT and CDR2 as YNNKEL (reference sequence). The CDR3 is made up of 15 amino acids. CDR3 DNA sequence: TGTGCCAGCAGCCAAGCGGGGGGTTTTAAGGAGACCCAGTACTTC. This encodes CASSQAGGFKETQYF.

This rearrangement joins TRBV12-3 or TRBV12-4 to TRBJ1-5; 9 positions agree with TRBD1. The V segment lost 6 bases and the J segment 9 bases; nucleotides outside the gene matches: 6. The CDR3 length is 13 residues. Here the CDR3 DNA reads TGTGCCAGCAGGGACAGGGGAGGGGGGCCCCAGCATTTT. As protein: CASRDRGGGPQHF.

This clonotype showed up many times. The CDR3 region is CASSLWRSGANVLTF. The CDR3 coding sequence is TGTGCCAGCAGCTTGTGGCGCTCTGGGGCCAACGTCCTGACTTTC. The V and J genes are TRBV5-6 and TRBJ2-6; D unclear. Trimming shortened V by 1 base and J by 0 bases, and 5 bases separated the two germline ends. Germline V gives CDR1 SGHDT, CDR2 YYEEEE. CDR3 length: 15 amino acids.

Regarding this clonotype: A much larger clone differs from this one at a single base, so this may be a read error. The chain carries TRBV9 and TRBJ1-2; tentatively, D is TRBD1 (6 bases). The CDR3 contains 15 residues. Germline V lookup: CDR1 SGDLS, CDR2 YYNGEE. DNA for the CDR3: TGTGCCAACAGCGTAGCTCCGGACAGTAACTATGGCTACACCTTC. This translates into CANSVAPDSNYGYTF.

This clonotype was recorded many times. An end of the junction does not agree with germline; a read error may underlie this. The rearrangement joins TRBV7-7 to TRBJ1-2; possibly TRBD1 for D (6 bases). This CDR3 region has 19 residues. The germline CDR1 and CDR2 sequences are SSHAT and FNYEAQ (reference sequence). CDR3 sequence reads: CASSLALWGPTLLYYGYTF. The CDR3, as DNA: TGTGCTAGCAGCTTAGCGCTTTGGGGGCCTACTCTATTGTACTATGGCTACACCTTC.

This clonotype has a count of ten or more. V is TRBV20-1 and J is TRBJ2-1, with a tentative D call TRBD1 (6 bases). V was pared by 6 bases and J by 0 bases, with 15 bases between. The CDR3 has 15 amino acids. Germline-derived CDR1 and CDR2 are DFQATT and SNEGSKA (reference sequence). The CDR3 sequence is CSATPDSFSYNEQFF. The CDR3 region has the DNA TGCAGTGCAACCCCGGACAGTTTCTCCTACAATGAGCAGTTCTTC.

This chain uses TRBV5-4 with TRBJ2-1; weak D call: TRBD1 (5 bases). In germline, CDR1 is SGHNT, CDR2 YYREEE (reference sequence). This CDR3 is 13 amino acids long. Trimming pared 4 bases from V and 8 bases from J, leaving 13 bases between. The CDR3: CASSAGQKDEQFF. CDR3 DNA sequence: TGTGCCAGCAGCGCCGGACAAAAGGATGAGCAGTTCTTC.